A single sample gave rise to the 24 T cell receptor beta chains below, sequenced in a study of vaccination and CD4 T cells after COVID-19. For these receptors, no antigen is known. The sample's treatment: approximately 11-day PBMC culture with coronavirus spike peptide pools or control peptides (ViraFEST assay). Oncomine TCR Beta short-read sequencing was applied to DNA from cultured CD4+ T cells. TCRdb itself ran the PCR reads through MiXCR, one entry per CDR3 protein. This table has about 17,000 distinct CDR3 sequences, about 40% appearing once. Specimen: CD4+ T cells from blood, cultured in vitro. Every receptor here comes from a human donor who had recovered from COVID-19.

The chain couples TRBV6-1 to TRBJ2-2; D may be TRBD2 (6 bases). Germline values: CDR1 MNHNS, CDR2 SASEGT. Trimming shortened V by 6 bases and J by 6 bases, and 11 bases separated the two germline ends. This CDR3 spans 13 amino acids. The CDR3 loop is CASRRERAGELFF. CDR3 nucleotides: TGTGCCAGCAGGAGGGAGCGGGCCGGGGAGCTGTTTTTT.

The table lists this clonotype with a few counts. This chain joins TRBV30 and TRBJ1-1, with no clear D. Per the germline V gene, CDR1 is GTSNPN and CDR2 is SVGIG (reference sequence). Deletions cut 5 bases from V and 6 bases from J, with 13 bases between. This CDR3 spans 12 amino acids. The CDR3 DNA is TGTGCCTGGCAACCGTTCGGAGCTGAAGCTTTCTTT. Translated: CAWQPFGAEAFF. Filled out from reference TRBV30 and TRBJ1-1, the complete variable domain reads SQTIHQWPATLVQPVGSPLSLECTVEGTSNPNLYWYRQAAGRGLQLLFYSVGIGQISSEVPQNLSASRPQDRQFILSSKKLLLSDSGFYLCAWQPFGAEAFFGQGTRLTVV.

The CDR3, as DNA: TGTGCCAGTAGTCCACAGGGGGAGACCCAGTACTTC. Its protein is CASSPQGETQYF. The chain uses TRBV19 and TRBJ2-5, with TRBD1 matching 7 bases. This CDR3 has 12 amino acids. Germline-derived CDR1 and CDR2 are LNHDA and SQIVND (reference sequence). With 5 bases clipped from V and 5 bases from J, the junction kept 2 bases outside the gene matches. The full variable domain, rest sourced from reference TRBV19 and TRBJ2-5, is DGGITQSPKYLFRKEGQNVTLSCEQNLNHDAMYWYRQDPGQGLRLIYYSQIVNDFQKGDIAEGYSVSREKKESFPLTVTSAQKNPTAFYLCASSPQGETQYFGPGTRLLVL.

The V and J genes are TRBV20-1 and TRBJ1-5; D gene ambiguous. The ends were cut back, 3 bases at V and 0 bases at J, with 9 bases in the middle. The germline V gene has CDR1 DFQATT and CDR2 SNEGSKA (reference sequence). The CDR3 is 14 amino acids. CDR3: CSASTGFSNQPQHF. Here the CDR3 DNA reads TGCAGTGCTAGTACGGGCTTTAGCAATCAGCCCCAGCATTTT.

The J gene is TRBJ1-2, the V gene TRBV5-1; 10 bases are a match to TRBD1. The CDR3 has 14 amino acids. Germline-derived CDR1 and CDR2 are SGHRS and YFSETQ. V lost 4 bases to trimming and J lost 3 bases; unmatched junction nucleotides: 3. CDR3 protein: CASSTTGGDYGYTF. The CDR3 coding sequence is TGCGCCAGCAGCACGACAGGGGGCGACTATGGCTACACCTTC. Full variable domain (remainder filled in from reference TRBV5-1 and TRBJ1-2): KAGVTQTPRYLIKTRGQQVTLSCSPISGHRSVSWYQQTPGQGLQFLFEYFSETQRNKGNFPGRFSGRQFSNSRSEMNVSTLELGDSALYLCASSTTGGDYGYTFGSGTRLTVV.

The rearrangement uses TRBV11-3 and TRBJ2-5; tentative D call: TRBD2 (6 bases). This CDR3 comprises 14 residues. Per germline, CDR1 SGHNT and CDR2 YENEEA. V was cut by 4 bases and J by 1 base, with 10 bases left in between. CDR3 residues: CASSSGTSQETQYF. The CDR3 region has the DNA TGTGCCAGCAGCTCGGGGACTTCCCAAGAGACCCAGTACTTC.

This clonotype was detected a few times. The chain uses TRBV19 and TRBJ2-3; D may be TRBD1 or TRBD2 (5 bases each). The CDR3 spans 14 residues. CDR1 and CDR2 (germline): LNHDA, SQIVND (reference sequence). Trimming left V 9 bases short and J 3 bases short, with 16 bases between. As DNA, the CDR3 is TGTGCCAGCTTAACGGGGCAGCGGACAGATACGCAGTATTTT. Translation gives CASLTGQRTDTQYF. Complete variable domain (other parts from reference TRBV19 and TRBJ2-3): DGGITQSPKYLFRKEGQNVTLSCEQNLNHDAMYWYRQDPGQGLRLIYYSQIVNDFQKGDIAEGYSVSREKKESFPLTVTSAQKNPTAFYLCASLTGQRTDTQYFGPGTRLTVL.

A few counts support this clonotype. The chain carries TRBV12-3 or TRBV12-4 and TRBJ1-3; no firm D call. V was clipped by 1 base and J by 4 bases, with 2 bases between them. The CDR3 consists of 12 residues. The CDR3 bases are TGTGCCAGCAGTTTAGGCGGAAACACCATATATTTT. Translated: CASSLGGNTIYF.

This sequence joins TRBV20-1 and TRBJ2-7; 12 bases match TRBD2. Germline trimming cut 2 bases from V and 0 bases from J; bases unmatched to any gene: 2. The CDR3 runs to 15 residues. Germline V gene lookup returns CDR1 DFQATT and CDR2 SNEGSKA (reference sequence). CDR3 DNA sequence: TGCAGTGCTAGACGGACTAGCGGGAACTCCTACGAGCAGTACTTC. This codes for CSARRTSGNSYEQYF.

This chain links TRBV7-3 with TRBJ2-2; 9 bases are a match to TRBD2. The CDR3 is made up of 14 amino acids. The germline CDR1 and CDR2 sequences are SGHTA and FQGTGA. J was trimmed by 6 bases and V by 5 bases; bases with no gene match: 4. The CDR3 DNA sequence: TGTGCCAGCAGCCCGGTAGCGGGAGCCGGGGAGCTGTTTTTT. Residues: CASSPVAGAGELFF.

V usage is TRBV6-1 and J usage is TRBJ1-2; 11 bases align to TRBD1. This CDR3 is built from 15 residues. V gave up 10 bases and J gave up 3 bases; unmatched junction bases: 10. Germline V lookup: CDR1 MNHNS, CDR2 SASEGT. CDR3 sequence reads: CATAPWTGGDYGYTF. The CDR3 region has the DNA TGTGCCACCGCCCCGTGGACAGGGGGCGACTATGGCTACACCTTC.

The CDR3 spells CASSLPGTPWAGQYF. The CDR3 bases are TGTGCCAGCAGCTTACCCGGGACACCGTGGGCTGGCCAGTACTTC. The rearrangement links TRBV7-9 to TRBJ2-5, with TRBD1 as a possible D gene (6 bases). The length of the CDR3 is 15 residues. Germline V lookup: CDR1 SEHNR, CDR2 FQNEAQ (reference sequence). V lost 2 bases and J 10 bases, leaving 20 bases between the germline ends. The whole variable domain, remainder taken from reference TRBV7-9 and TRBJ2-5, is DTGVSQNPRHKITKRGQNVTFRCDPISEHNRLYWYRQTLGQGPEFLTYFQNEAQLEKSRLLSDRFSAERPKGSFSTLEIQRTEQGDSAMYLCASSLPGTPWAGQYFGPGTRLLVL.

This CDR3 is CASVAGANTEAFF. The CDR3 nucleotides are TGTGCCAGCGTCGCGGGGGCAAACACTGAAGCTTTCTTT. The chain couples TRBV28 to TRBJ1-1; D perhaps matches TRBD1 (6 bases). The CDR3 extends over 13 amino acids. V was cut by 8 bases and J by 2 bases, with 12 bases left in between. CDR1 and CDR2 from the germline V gene are MDHEN and SYDVKM.

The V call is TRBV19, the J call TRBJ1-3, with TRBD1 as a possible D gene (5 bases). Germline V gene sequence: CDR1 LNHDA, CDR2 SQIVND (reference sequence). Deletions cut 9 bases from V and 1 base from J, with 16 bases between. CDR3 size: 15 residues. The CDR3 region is CASHSMWGSGNTIYF. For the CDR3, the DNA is TGTGCCAGCCACAGTATGTGGGGGTCTGGAAACACCATATATTTT.

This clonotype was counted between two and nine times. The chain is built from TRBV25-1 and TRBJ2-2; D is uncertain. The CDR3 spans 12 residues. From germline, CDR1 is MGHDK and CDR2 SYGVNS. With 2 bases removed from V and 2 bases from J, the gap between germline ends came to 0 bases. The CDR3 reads CASSENTGELFF. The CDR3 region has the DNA TGTGCCAGCAGTGAAAACACCGGGGAGCTGTTTTTT. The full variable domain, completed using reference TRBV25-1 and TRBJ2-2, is EADIYQTPRYLVIGTGKKITLECSQTMGHDKMYWYQQDPGMELHLIHYSYGVNSTEKGDLSSESTVSRIRTEHFPLTLESARPSHTSQYLCASSENTGELFFGEGSRLTVL.

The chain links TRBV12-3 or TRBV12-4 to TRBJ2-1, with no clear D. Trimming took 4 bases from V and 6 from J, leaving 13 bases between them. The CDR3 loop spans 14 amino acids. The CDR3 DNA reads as TGTGCCAGCAGTTCCAGAAACAGTGTCAATGAGCAGTTCTTC. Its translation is CASSSRNSVNEQFF.

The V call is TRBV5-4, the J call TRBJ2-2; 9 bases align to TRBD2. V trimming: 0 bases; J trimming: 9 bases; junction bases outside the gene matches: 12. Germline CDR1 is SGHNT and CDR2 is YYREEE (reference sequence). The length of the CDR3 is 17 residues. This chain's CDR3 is CASSLALGGLATRELFF. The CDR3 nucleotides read TGTGCCAGCAGCTTGGCTCTTGGGGGACTAGCAACCCGGGAGCTGTTTTTT.

This CDR3 reads CASSPRTRGGETQYF. For the CDR3, the DNA is TGTGCCAGCAGTCCCAGGACCCGGGGGGGAGAGACCCAGTACTTC. The chain employs TRBV28 and TRBJ2-5, with TRBD2 identical over 8 bases. Germline V gene lookup returns CDR1 MDHEN and CDR2 SYDVKM. V shed 5 bases and J 4 bases; nucleotides not matched to a gene: 9. The CDR3 runs 15 residues.

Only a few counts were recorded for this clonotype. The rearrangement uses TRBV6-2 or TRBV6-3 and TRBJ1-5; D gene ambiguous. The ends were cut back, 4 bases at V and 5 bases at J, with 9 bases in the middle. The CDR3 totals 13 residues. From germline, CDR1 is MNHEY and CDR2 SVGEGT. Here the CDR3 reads CASSWAADQPQHF. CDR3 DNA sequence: TGTGCCAGCAGTTGGGCTGCCGATCAGCCCCAGCATTTT.

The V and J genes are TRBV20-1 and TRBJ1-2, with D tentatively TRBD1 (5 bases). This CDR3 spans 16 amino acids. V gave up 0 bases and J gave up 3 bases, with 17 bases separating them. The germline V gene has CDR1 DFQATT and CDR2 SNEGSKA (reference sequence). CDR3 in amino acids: CSARDGMRGPDYGYTF. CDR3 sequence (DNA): TGCAGTGCTAGAGATGGGATGCGGGGACCTGACTATGGCTACACCTTC.

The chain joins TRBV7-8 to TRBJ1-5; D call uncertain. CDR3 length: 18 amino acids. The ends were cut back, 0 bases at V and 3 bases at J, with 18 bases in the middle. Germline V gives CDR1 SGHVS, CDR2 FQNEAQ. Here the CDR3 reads CASSLARTGSLLNQPQHF. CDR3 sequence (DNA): TGTGCCAGCAGCTTAGCGCGAACGGGCAGCCTTCTCAATCAGCCCCAGCATTTT.

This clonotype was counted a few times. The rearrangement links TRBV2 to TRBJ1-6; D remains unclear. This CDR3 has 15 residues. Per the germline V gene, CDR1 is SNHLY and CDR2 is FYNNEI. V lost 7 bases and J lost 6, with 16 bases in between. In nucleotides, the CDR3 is TGTGCCAGCACACTACTCTTGGGTTCTAATTCACCCCTCCACTTT. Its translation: CASTLLLGSNSPLHF. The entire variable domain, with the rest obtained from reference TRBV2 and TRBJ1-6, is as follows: EPEVTQTPSHQVTQMGQEVILRCVPISNHLYFYWYRQILGQKVEFLVSFYNNEISEKSEIFDDQFSVERPDGSNFTLKIRSTKLEDSAMYFCASTLLLGSNSPLHFGNGTRLTVT.

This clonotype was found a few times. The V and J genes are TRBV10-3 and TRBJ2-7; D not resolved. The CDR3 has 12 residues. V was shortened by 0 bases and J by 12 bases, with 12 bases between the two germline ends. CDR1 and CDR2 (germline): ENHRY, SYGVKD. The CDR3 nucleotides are TGTGCCATCAGTGAGTCGAACGGAGTTAGGTACTTC. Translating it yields CAISESNGVRYF.

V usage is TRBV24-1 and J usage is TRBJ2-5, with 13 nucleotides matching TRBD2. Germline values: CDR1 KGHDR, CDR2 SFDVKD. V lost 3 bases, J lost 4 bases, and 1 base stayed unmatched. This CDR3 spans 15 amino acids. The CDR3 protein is CATSDGLAGVETQYF. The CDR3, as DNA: TGTGCCACCAGTGATGGACTAGCGGGAGTAGAGACCCAGTACTTC.